Listed here are 3 T cell receptor beta chains from one sample, sequenced in a study of cytomegalovirus exposure and HLA in healthy donors. Clones were sequenced by immunoSEQ multiplex PCR, and TCRdb holds only the in-frame ones, with some missing. The sample gives more than 150,000 clones, 84% of which show up once; approximately 7% is in the top ten. Sequences were obtained from PBMCs. The receptor source for this set is a man between 18 and 35 years old in good health and CMV-seropositive.

The chain has TRBV2 and TRBJ2-5; D might be TRBD2 (6 bases). The germline CDR1 and CDR2 sequences are SNHLY and FYNNEI. The germline V and J ends were trimmed by 4 bases and 3 bases, with 6 bases remaining between them. The CDR3 spans 12 residues. The CDR3 DNA sequence: TGTGCCAGCAGTGGGGGGGAAGAGACCCAGTACTTC. It codes for CASSGGEETQYF.

The rearrangement links TRBV28 to TRBJ2-5; no firm D call. Germline CDR1 is MDHEN and CDR2 is SYDVKM. Trimming shortened V by 5 bases and J by 5 bases, and 15 bases separated the two germline ends. The CDR3 has 14 amino acids. The CDR3 loop reads CASSTNRQVETQYF. CDR3 in DNA: TGTGCCAGCAGTACGAACCGGCAGGTGGAGACCCAGTACTTC.

The chain carries TRBV4-3 and TRBJ2-1; perhaps TRBD2 as D (5 bases). In germline, CDR1 is LGHNA, CDR2 YSLEER. This CDR3 comprises 13 residues. Trimming took 3 bases from V and 5 from J, leaving 8 bases between them. The CDR3 sequence: CASSQIAHNEQFF. The CDR3, as DNA: TGCGCCAGCAGCCAGATAGCGCACAATGAGCAGTTCTTC.